This is a list of T cell receptor beta chains from one sample in a study of T cell clonotyping in hematopoietic cell transplantation. Here immunoSEQ multiplex PCR was the method, and the copy in TCRdb shows in-frame clones only, minus some. The sample includes 16,000 or so clones, around 93% of them seen just once. The specimen comprised peripheral blood mononuclear cells, sampled before stem cell transplant. These receptors were obtained from a man younger than 30 with biphenotypic leukemia. Some clones in this sample may be carry-over from other donors' samples. Both conserved end residues are part of each CDR3. The D gene is left open where the match is weak. For some rows the clone size is stated as once, few or many, or as a class when expanded; others skip it.

size	J	V	D	CDR3	DNA
NA	TRBJ1-2	TRBV25-1	NA	CASSEGGGYTF	TGTGCCAGCAGTGAAGGGGGGGGCTACACCTTC
NA	TRBJ2-2	TRBV5-1	NA	CASSLDPQGPGLFF	TGCGCCAGCAGCTTGGACCCCCAAGGCCCGGGGTTGTTTTTT
NA	TRBJ1-6	TRBV28	TRBD1	CASSLRTGGNSPLHF	TGTGCCAGCAGCCTACGGACAGGCGGTAATTCACCCCTCCACTTT
NA	TRBJ1-2	TRBV28	NA	CASRLREANYGYTF	TGTGCCAGCAGACTACGGGAAGCTAACTATGGCTACACCTTC
NA	TRBJ1-1	TRBV5-6	NA	CASSLPGSNTEAFF	TGTGCCAGCAGCTTGCCAGGATCGAACACTGAAGCTTTCTTT
few	TRBJ1-3	TRBV6-5	NA	CASSSNPSLSGNTIYF	TGTGCCAGCAGTTCCAATCCGTCCCTCTCTGGAAACACCATATATTTT
NA	TRBJ2-7	TRBV6-6	NA	CASSYSVYEQYF	TGTGCCAGCAGTTACTCGGTGTACGAGCAGTACTTC
NA	TRBJ2-5	TRBV19	NA	CASSIDRGRRETQYF	TGTGCCAGTAGTATAGATCGGGGGAGGCGAGAGACCCAGTACTTC
NA	TRBJ1-5	TRBV2	NA	CASSGPGQVNQPQHF	TGTGCCAGCAGTGGCCCGGGGCAGGTCAATCAGCCCCAGCATTTT
NA	TRBJ1-1	TRBV6-5	NA	CASKWHGKNTEAFF	TGTGCCAGCAAATGGCATGGGAAGAACACTGAAGCTTTCTTT
NA	TRBJ2-7	TRBV6-5	TRBD1	CASRKTTGGGEQYF	TGTGCCAGCAGAAAGACGACAGGGGGGGGCGAGCAGTACTTC
NA	TRBJ1-2	TRBV5-1	NA	CASSSNAGNYGYTF	TGCGCCAGCAGCTCCAATGCGGGTAACTATGGCTACACCTTC
once	TRBJ1-2	TRBV6-5	NA	CASSFDSNYGYTF	TGTGCCAGCAGTTTTGACAGTAACTATGGCTACACCTTC
NA	TRBJ1-1	TRBV5-1	TRBD1	CASYKGQGIPEAFF	TGCGCCAGCTACAAGGGACAGGGGATACCTGAAGCTTTCTTT
NA	TRBJ1-3	TRBV6-5	TRBD1	CASSYSRQGGGNTIYF	TGTGCCAGCAGTTACTCGCGACAGGGAGGGGGAAACACCATATATTTT
NA	TRBJ1-6	TRBV9	NA	CASSAFHNSPLHF	TGTGCCAGCAGCGCGTTCCATAATTCACCCCTCCACTTT
NA	TRBJ2-5	TRBV11-2	NA	CASSWGREGETQYF	TGTGCCAGCAGCTGGGGCAGGGAAGGAGAGACCCAGTACTTC
NA	TRBJ2-7	TRBV30	TRBD2	CAFGRGSSYEQYF	TGTGCCTTTGGGCGGGGGAGCTCCTACGAGCAGTACTTC
NA	TRBJ2-3	TRBV7-3	TRBD2	CASSQHGLARDTQYF	TGTGCCAGCAGCCAACATGGACTAGCTCGGGATACGCAGTATTTT
NA	TRBJ1-1	TRBV2	NA	CASFPLPNTEAFF	TGTGCCAGCTTCCCACTTCCGAACACTGAAGCTTTCTTT
few	TRBJ1-2	TRBV28	TRBD1	CASSDRETKGYTF	TGTGCCAGCAGTGACAGGGAAACGAAGGGCTACACCTTC
NA	TRBJ1-5	TRBV6-5	NA	CASSIRWGQPQHF	TGTGCCAGCAGCATTCGGTGGGGTCAGCCCCAGCATTTT
NA	TRBJ1-6	TRBV6-5	TRBD1	CASSYSDRPGSPLHF	TGTGCCAGCAGTTACTCGGACAGGCCGGGGTCACCCCTCCACTTT
NA	TRBJ2-7	TRBV5-6	NA	CASSLGRSWEQYF	TGTGCCAGCAGCTTGGGCAGATCATGGGAGCAGTACTTC
NA	TRBJ2-3	TRBV10-3	TRBD2	CAMTSGVRDTQYF	TGTGCCATGACTAGCGGGGTTAGAGATACGCAGTATTTT
once	TRBJ2-6	TRBV4-2	NA	CASSQGLGANVLTF	TGTGCCAGCAGCCAAGGGCTCGGGGCCAACGTCCTGACTTTC
NA	TRBJ1-5	TRBV6-5	TRBD1	CASSRRQGNQPQHF	TGTGCCAGCAGTCGGCGACAGGGGAATCAGCCCCAGCATTTT
NA	TRBJ2-1	TRBV27	TRBD1	CASMSGTGHPREQFF	TGTGCCAGCATGTCCGGGACAGGACACCCCAGGGAGCAGTTCTTC
NA	TRBJ1-3	TRBV28	NA	CASSLDLGGDTIYF	TGTGCCAGCAGTTTAGACCTGGGGGGAGACACCATATATTTT